This TCR beta chain was found in a study of T cell changes during pregnancy in multiple sclerosis. With regard to this clone: An end of the junction does not agree with germline; a read error may underlie this.

Here immunoSEQ multiplex PCR was the method, and the copy in TCRdb shows in-frame clones only, minus some. The sample yields some 26,000 clones, approximately 91% seen once. The CDR3 totals 15 residues. Germline V gene lookup returns CDR1 SGDLS and CDR2 YYNGEE. The source material was CD4+ T cells from peripheral blood mononuclear cells, sampled in the first trimester of pregnancy. The sequence was obtained from a female donor in good health, enrolled as a control in a pregnancy study. The chain joins TRBV9 to TRBJ2-1; 7 positions agree with TRBD2. The CDR3 DNA reads as TGTGCCAGCAGTGTAGGGACTATAAGGGGATCTGAGCAGTTCTTC. It encodes CASSVGTIRGSEQFF.